This is a list of T cell receptor beta chains from one sample in a study of blood T cell repertoires in COVID-19. Profiling relied on immunoSEQ multiplex PCR, and the TCRdb table lists in-frame clones only, not all of them. The table shows 85,000 to 130,000 clones, with 65% to 90% occurring only once. The sequenced sample consisted of PBMCs or T cells enriched from blood (not recorded which). The receptors were gathered from a woman aged 45 to 65 who had recovered from COVID-19. CDR3s include the opening cysteine and the closing phenylalanine or tryptophan. D genes are given only for firm matches. Some rows mark clone size as missing; the rest say once, few, many or name a class of expanded clone.

cdr3_length clone_size j_call d_call v_call cdr3_aa cdr3_nt
12 - TRBJ2-7 TRBD1 TRBV27 CASRDRGYEQYF TGTGCCAGCCGGGACAGGGGTTACGAGCAGTACTTC
17 - TRBJ1-2 TRBD1 TRBV24-1 CATSGTGQGAINYGYTF TGTGCCACCAGTGGAACGGGACAGGGGGCCATTAACTATGGCTACACCTTC
17 - TRBJ2-2 - TRBV18 CASSPLGQRPNTGELFF TGTGCCAGCTCCCCCCTCGGCCAGCGGCCGAACACCGGGGAGCTGTTTTTT
15 - TRBJ2-7 TRBD2 TRBV5-1 CASSLALAGTYEQYF TGCGCCAGCAGCTTGGCGCTAGCGGGGACCTACGAGCAGTACTTC
15 - TRBJ1-6 TRBD1 TRBV6-6 CASSYRDRVGSPLHF TGTGCCAGCAGTTACAGGGACAGGGTAGGCTCACCCCTCCACTTT
12 - TRBJ2-3 - TRBV4-2 CASARGTDTQYF TGTGCCAGCGCACGAGGCACAGATACGCAGTATTTT
15 once TRBJ2-3 - TRBV21-1 CASSKRSTSTDTQYF TGTGCCAGCAGCAAACGATCTACTAGCACAGATACGCAGTATTTT
14 once TRBJ1-4 - TRBV9 CASSVGGANEKLFF TGTGCCAGCAGCGTAGGCGGAGCTAATGAAAAACTGTTTTTT
14 - TRBJ1-1 TRBD1 TRBV5-6 CASSLGGRQGEAFF TGTGCCAGCAGCTTGGGGGGACGACAGGGAGAAGCTTTCTTT
15 few TRBJ2-7 - TRBV5-5 CASSSGTGFTNEQYF TGTGCCAGCAGCTCAGGGACTGGCTTCACCAACGAGCAGTACTTC
15 - TRBJ1-5 TRBD1 TRBV2 CASSEDRAKVQPQHF TGTGCCAGCAGTGAGGACAGGGCGAAGGTTCAGCCCCAGCATTTT
16 - TRBJ2-5 TRBD1 TRBV19 CASSLHRGRVGETQYF TGTGCCAGTAGTCTTCACAGGGGAAGGGTCGGGGAGACCCAGTACTTC
15 - TRBJ1-2 - TRBV7-2 CASSLEGQLLYGYTF TGTGCCAGCAGCTTAGAGGGGCAGCTTCTCTATGGCTACACCTTC
17 - TRBJ2-2 TRBD1 TRBV18 CASSPRGQGMDTGELFF TGTGCCAGCTCACCACGGGGACAGGGTATGGACACCGGGGAGCTGTTTTTT
11 - TRBJ1-1 - TRBV20-1 CSATDRSEAFF TGCAGTGCAACCGACAGATCTGAAGCTTTCTTT
14 - TRBJ1-5 - TRBV5-1 CASSLEGGNQPQHF TGCGCCAGCAGCTTGGAAGGGGGTAATCAGCCCCAGCATTTT
18 - TRBJ2-6 TRBD1 TRBV18 CASSANRGPGSGANVLTF TGTGCCAGCTCAGCGAACAGGGGGCCCGGCTCTGGGGCCAACGTCCTGACTTTC
15 - TRBJ1-1 - TRBV18 CASSLKGQINTEAFF TGTGCCAGCTCACTAAAAGGACAGATAAACACTGAAGCTTTCTTT
17 - TRBJ2-1 TRBD2 TRBV10-3 CAISEFGLAGRKNEQFF TGTGCCATCAGTGAATTCGGACTAGCGGGGAGGAAGAATGAGCAGTTCTTC
12 many TRBJ1-4 - TRBV12-3/TRBV12-4 CASKEENEKLFF TGTGCCAGCAAAGAGGAAAATGAAAAACTGTTTTTT
13 - TRBJ2-2 - TRBV12-3/TRBV12-4 CASRAGHTGELFF TGTGCCAGCAGGGCAGGGCACACCGGGGAGCTGTTTTTT
14 - TRBJ1-1 - TRBV30 CAWNPPAGHTEAFF TGTGCCTGGAACCCTCCGGCAGGGCACACTGAAGCTTTCTTT
13 - TRBJ2-1 - TRBV18 CASSPSPYNEQFF TGTGCCAGCTCACCATCTCCCTACAATGAGCAGTTCTTC
15 - TRBJ2-7 TRBD1 TRBV10-1 CASSEKWTGPYEQYF TGCGCCAGCAGTGAGAAGTGGACAGGGCCCTACGAGCAGTACTTC
16 once TRBJ2-5 - TRBV11-2 CASSLDPPVYQETQYF TGTGCCAGCAGCTTAGACCCCCCCGTGTACCAAGAGACCCAGTACTTC
14 few TRBJ2-7 - TRBV28 CASSLGDTTYEQYF TGTGCCAGCAGTTTAGGCGACACAACCTACGAGCAGTACTTC
14 - TRBJ1-5 - TRBV27 CASKSGTSNQPQHF TGTGCCAGCAAGTCCGGGACATCCAATCAGCCCCAGCATTTT
15 - TRBJ1-2 - TRBV5-8 CASSLQRVTRGGYTF TGTGCCAGCAGCCTGCAGAGAGTAACCAGGGGCGGCTACACCTTC
15 - TRBJ1-1 - TRBV19 CASSNGRGMNTEAFF TGTGCCAGTAGTAATGGGCGGGGTATGAACACTGAAGCTTTCTTT
14 - TRBJ1-2 - TRBV2 CASTLNEQGAGYTF TGTGCCAGCACCCTAAACGAACAGGGCGCTGGCTACACCTTC
13 - TRBJ1-5 TRBD1 TRBV30 CAWSATGDQPQHF TGTGCCTGGAGTGCCACAGGGGATCAGCCCCAGCATTTT
19 once TRBJ2-7 TRBD2 TRBV11-2 CASSHPKKLAGARAYEQYF TGTGCCAGCAGCCATCCCAAAAAGCTAGCGGGAGCAAGGGCCTACGAGCAGTACTTC
15 - TRBJ1-3 TRBD1 TRBV18 CASSRGTDSGNTIYF TGTGCCAGCTCACGGGGGACAGACTCTGGAAACACCATATATTTT
15 - TRBJ2-2 TRBD1 TRBV3-1/TRBV3-2 CASSVRDRVAGELFF TGTGCCAGCAGCGTCCGGGACAGGGTTGCCGGGGAGCTGTTTTTT
14 - TRBJ1-1 TRBD1 TRBV6-5 CASTRTTGETEAFF TGTGCCAGCACCCGAACGACAGGGGAAACTGAAGCTTTCTTT
16 - TRBJ1-4 TRBD1 TRBV5-3 CARSLAKGQANEKLFF TGTGCCAGAAGCTTGGCCAAGGGACAGGCTAATGAAAAACTGTTTTTT
16 - TRBJ2-7 TRBD1 TRBV6-1 CASSEGVTQGAYEQYF TGTGCCAGCAGTGAAGGGGTGACCCAGGGGGCCTACGAGCAGTACTTC
15 few TRBJ2-5 TRBD1 TRBV7-9 CASSVMGQGLQTQYF TGTGCCAGCAGCGTTATGGGACAGGGTCTCCAGACCCAGTACTTC
15 - TRBJ2-1 - TRBV5-1 CASSPVRATYNEQFF TGCGCCAGCAGCCCTGTCCGAGCGACCTACAATGAGCAGTTCTTC
16 - TRBJ1-4 - TRBV5-6 CASSPAGVSTNEKLFF TGTGCCAGCAGCCCCGCAGGGGTGTCTACTAATGAAAAACTGTTTTTT
15 - TRBJ2-7 - TRBV15 CATSREPYSGSPEYF TGTGCCACCAGCAGAGAGCCCTACTCTGGTTCTCCGGAGTACTTC
15 - TRBJ2-1 - TRBV5-4 CASSLGYHSYNEQFF TGTGCCAGCAGCTTGGGCTACCACTCCTACAATGAGCAGTTCTTC
14 - TRBJ1-2 - TRBV4-2 CASSQERTSGGYTF TGTGCCAGCAGCCAAGAGAGGACTTCTGGAGGCTACACCTTC
14 once TRBJ1-4 - TRBV27 CASSLYGHNEKLFF TGTGCCAGCAGTTTATATGGGCATAATGAAAAACTGTTTTTT
15 - TRBJ1-1 - TRBV27 CASRSFGQLNTEAFF TGTGCCAGCAGAAGTTTTGGACAACTGAACACTGAAGCTTTCTTT
13 - TRBJ2-1 TRBD1 TRBV7-6 CASSLGQNNEQFF TGTGCCAGCAGCCTGGGACAGAACAATGAGCAGTTCTTC
15 once TRBJ1-4 TRBD1 TRBV7-9 CASSPWIAGGEKLFF TGTGCCAGCAGCCCGTGGATAGCAGGGGGAGAAAAACTGTTTTTT
14 - TRBJ2-5 TRBD1 TRBV4-1 CASRRQGARETQYF TGCGCCAGCCGTAGACAGGGGGCCAGAGAGACCCAGTACTTC
15 - TRBJ2-5 - TRBV11-2 CASSLDLTSQETQYF TGTGCCAGCAGCTTAGATCTGACTAGCCAAGAGACCCAGTACTTC
17 - TRBJ2-7 TRBD2 TRBV7-6 CASSRGLAGGQGYEQYF TGTGCCAGCAGCCGGGGACTAGCGGGGGGGCAGGGCTACGAGCAGTACTTC
15 - TRBJ1-4 TRBD1 TRBV5-1 CASSSSGQGFEKLFF TGCGCCAGCAGCTCGTCGGGACAGGGCTTTGAAAAACTGTTTTTT
13 - TRBJ2-7 TRBD2 TRBV5-6 CASSLGLVGEQYF TGTGCCAGCAGCTTAGGACTAGTTGGCGAGCAGTACTTC
15 many TRBJ1-2 TRBD1 TRBV5-1 CASSRTGQVLDGYTF TGCGCCAGCAGCCGGACCGGACAGGTCCTAGATGGCTACACCTTC
14 - TRBJ1-1 TRBD1 TRBV6-5 CASSRGQGTGEAFF TGTGCCAGCAGTCGCGGACAGGGAACGGGTGAAGCTTTCTTT
11 - TRBJ1-1 - TRBV3-1/TRBV3-2 CASSQGPEAFF TGTGCCAGCAGCCAAGGGCCTGAAGCTTTCTTT
14 - TRBJ2-5 TRBD2 TRBV15 CATSLRGGRETQYF TGTGCCACCAGCTTACGGGGGGGCCGAGAGACCCAGTACTTC